The rows below give T cell receptor beta chains drawn from one sample of a study of shared clonotypes between healthy human individuals. Generated by immunoSEQ multiplex PCR, the TCRdb table keeps only in-frame clones and is missing some. Here the sample spans 950,000 to 1,300,000 clones, approximately 72% being singletons. The sequenced material came from memory CD4+ T cells sorted from blood. These receptors originate from a man younger than 35 in good health. Both conserved end residues are part of each CDR3. Fields, in order: CDR3 DNA, CDR3 protein, J gene, V gene, D gene, clone size, CDR3 length. A D gene is named only where the DNA matches it firmly. Not every row has a clone size; where given, it reads once, few, many or a size class.

cdr3_nt: TGTGCCAGTAGTAAGAAGGGGTCTGGGGCCAACGTCCTGACTTTC; cdr3_aa: CASSKKGSGANVLTF; j_call: TRBJ2-6; v_call: TRBV19; d_call: -; clone_size: once; cdr3_length: 15
cdr3_nt: TGTGCCACCCTTACAAGCGGGAGCTACGAGCAGTACTTC; cdr3_aa: CATLTSGSYEQYF; j_call: TRBJ2-7; v_call: TRBV10-3; d_call: TRBD2; clone_size: -; cdr3_length: 13
cdr3_nt: TGCGCCAGCAGCTTACTAGACAGGTCCGATGAGCAGTTCTTC; cdr3_aa: CASSLLDRSDEQFF; j_call: TRBJ2-1; v_call: TRBV5-1; d_call: -; clone_size: -; cdr3_length: 14
cdr3_nt: TGTGCCTGGAGGGCGCGGGGTGGGGACTACGAGCAGTACTTC; cdr3_aa: CAWRARGGDYEQYF; j_call: TRBJ2-7; v_call: TRBV30; d_call: -; clone_size: -; cdr3_length: 14
cdr3_nt: TGTGCCAGCAATTCCCTGGAATGGGGGCCCAAAAACATTCAGTACTTC; cdr3_aa: CASNSLEWGPKNIQYF; j_call: TRBJ2-4; v_call: TRBV6-6; d_call: -; clone_size: -; cdr3_length: 16
cdr3_nt: TGTGCCAGCAGCCCCTACAGGGAGTCGGGTGATGAAGCTTTCTTT; cdr3_aa: CASSPYRESGDEAFF; j_call: TRBJ1-1; v_call: TRBV21-1; d_call: -; clone_size: -; cdr3_length: 15
cdr3_nt: TGTGCCACCCGACAGGGTTCGAACACTGAAGCTTTCTTT; cdr3_aa: CATRQGSNTEAFF; j_call: TRBJ1-1; v_call: TRBV6-6; d_call: TRBD1; clone_size: -; cdr3_length: 13
cdr3_nt: TGCAGTGCCCTCGGACAGTGGGGCTACACCTTC; cdr3_aa: CSALGQWGYTF; j_call: TRBJ1-2; v_call: TRBV20-1; d_call: -; clone_size: -; cdr3_length: 11
cdr3_nt: TGCAGCGTCCGGGATCCCTCCTACGAGCAGTACTTC; cdr3_aa: CSVRDPSYEQYF; j_call: TRBJ2-7; v_call: TRBV29-1; d_call: -; clone_size: -; cdr3_length: 12
cdr3_nt: TGTGCCAGCAGCTTAGGGGGGGCCGGCAATCAGCCCCAGCATTTT; cdr3_aa: CASSLGGAGNQPQHF; j_call: TRBJ1-5; v_call: TRBV11-2; d_call: -; clone_size: -; cdr3_length: 15